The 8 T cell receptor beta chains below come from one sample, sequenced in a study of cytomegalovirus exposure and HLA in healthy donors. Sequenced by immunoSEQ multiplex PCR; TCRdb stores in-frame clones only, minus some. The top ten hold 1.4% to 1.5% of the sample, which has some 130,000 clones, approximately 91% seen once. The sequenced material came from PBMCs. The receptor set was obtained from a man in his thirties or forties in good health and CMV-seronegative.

This CDR3 reads CASTEGGGSGSDEQFF. For the CDR3, the DNA is TGTGCCAGCACCGAAGGTGGGGGCTCCGGGTCGGACGAGCAGTTCTTC. The V and J genes are TRBV6-4 and TRBJ2-1; D perhaps matches TRBD1 (6 bases). The CDR3 loop spans 16 amino acids. Between the trimmed V and J ends, which lost 7 bases and 10 bases, there was a span of 26 bases. Germline CDR1 MRHNA, CDR2 SNTAGT.

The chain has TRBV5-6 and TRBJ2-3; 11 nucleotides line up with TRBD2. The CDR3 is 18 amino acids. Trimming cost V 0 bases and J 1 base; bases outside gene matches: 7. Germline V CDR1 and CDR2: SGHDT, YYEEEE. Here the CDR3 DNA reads TGTGCCAGCAGCTTGGGTAGCGGGAGGGCCGCGCGCACAGATACGCAGTATTTT. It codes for CASSLGSGRAARTDTQYF.

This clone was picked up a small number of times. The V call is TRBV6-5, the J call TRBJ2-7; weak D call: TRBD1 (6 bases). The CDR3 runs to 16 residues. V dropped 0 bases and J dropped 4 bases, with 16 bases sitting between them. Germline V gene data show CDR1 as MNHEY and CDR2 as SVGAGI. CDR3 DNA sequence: TGTGCCAGCAGTTACTCGACTCAGGGGAGTTCTTACGAGCAGTACTTC. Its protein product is CASSYSTQGSSYEQYF.

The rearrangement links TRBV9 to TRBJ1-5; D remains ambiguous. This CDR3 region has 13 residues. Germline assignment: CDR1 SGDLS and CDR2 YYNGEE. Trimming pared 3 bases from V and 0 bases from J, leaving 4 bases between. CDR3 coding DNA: TGTGCCAGCAGCGCTAATAGCAATCAGCCCCAGCATTTT. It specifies CASSANSNQPQHF.

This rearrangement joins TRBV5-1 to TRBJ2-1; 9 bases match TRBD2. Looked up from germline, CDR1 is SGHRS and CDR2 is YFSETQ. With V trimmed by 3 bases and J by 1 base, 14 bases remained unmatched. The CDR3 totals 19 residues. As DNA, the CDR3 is TGCGCCAGCAGCTCCATGGGTGAACTCCTAGCGGGATCCTACAATGAGCAGTTCTTC. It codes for CASSSMGELLAGSYNEQFF.

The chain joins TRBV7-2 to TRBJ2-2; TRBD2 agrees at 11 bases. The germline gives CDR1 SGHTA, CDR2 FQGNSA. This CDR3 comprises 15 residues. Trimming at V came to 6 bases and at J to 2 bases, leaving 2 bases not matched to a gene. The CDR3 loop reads CASRLAGANTGELFF. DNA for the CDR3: TGTGCCAGCAGACTAGCGGGAGCTAACACCGGGGAGCTGTTTTTT.

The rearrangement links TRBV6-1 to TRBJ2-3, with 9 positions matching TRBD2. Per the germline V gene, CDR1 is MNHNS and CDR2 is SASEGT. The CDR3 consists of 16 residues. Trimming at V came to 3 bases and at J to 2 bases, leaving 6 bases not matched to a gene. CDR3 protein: CASSDRAGGPTDTQYF. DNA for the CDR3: TGTGCCAGCAGTGATAGAGCGGGAGGCCCCACAGATACGCAGTATTTT.

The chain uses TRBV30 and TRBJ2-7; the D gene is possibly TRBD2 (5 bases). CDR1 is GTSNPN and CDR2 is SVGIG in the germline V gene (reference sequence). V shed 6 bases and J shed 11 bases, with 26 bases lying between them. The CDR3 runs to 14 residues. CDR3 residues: CACRPALSGKGEYF. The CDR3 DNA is TGTGCCTGCCGGCCGGCACTATCGGGAAAGGGCGAGTACTTC.